The entry below describes one TCR beta chain. It lacks a known antigen. No much larger clone exists at a distance of one base, and base qualities are not known. The source of the sample is a study of radiotherapy plus CTLA-4 blockade in lung cancer (dated by TCRdb to the late 2010s). A note on the overall study: Objective responses were observed in approximately 19% of enrolled patients, and disease control was achieved in around 30%.

Preparation of the library involved the immunoSEQ multiplex PCR assay. In its TCRdb copy, this immuneACCESS table keeps in-frame sequences only and misses some clones. Where compared with another copy, unresolved V genes explain less than half of these, and the others have no known cause. Here the sample has around 99,000 clones; 80% to 90% occur a single time. Under 5.5% of the sample is in the top ten clones. The study tested focal radiation therapy combined with CTLA-4 blockade (ipilimumab) in patients with chemo-refractory metastatic non-small-cell lung cancer. Overall study results and their limits: After treatment with radiotherapy and ipilimumab, TCR clones that originated in tumors expanded in peripheral blood. Early dynamic changes in blood T cell clones, together with increased serum interferon-beta after radiation, were reported as the strongest predictors of response.

Clipping removes 2 bases from V and 2 bases from J, with 3 as the unmatched junction base count. Per the germline V gene, MNHEY is the CDR1 and SVGAGI is the CDR2. From its cysteine to its phenylalanine, the CDR3 spans 14 amino acids. CDR3 DNA only is kept here, 42 bases in frame from base 1. The sample consisted of peripheral blood, taken from a patient treated with radiotherapy plus ipilimumab. The chain links TRBV6-5 with TRBJ2-7; 7 middle bases align to TRBD1. The TCR originated in a human donor with non-small cell lung cancer that progressed on radiotherapy plus ipilimumab. The sequenced DNA: TGTGCCAGCAGTTACGACAGGGCGACCTACGAGCAGTACTTC. Translated, this is CASSYDRATYEQYF.